The 22 T cell receptor beta chains presented below share a single source sample, sequenced in a study of blood T cell repertoires in COVID-19. Sequencing used immunoSEQ multiplex PCR; TCRdb keeps in-frame clones, though not all of them. Found here are approximately 46,000 clones, 70% to 85% of them singletons; the top ten hold roughly 8.2%. The sample consisted of peripheral blood. These receptors were taken from a human donor in a cohort sampled during active COVID-19.

V and J are TRBV5-4 and TRBJ1-1, with TRBD1 matching 7 bases. The V and J ends lost 4 bases and 7 bases, in that order; junction bases with no gene match: 7. Germline V gives CDR1 SGHNT, CDR2 YYREEE (reference sequence). This CDR3 is 13 amino acids long. The CDR3 loop reads CASSLGQEVEAFF. The DNA for the CDR3 is TGTGCCAGCAGCCTCGGACAGGAGGTTGAAGCTTTCTTT.

J is TRBJ1-3 and V is TRBV10-3, with 11 bases matching TRBD1. Germline CDR1 and CDR2: ENHRY and SYGVKD. The CDR3 spans 15 residues. Trimming removed 6 bases from V and 3 bases from J; junction bases left unmatched: 4. The CDR3 loop reads CAISGQGAFGNTIYF. Written as DNA, the CDR3 is TGTGCCATCAGCGGACAGGGGGCATTTGGAAACACCATATATTTT.

This clone was seen a single time. The chain couples TRBV7-8 to TRBJ2-5; TRBD1 matches 8 bases. V trimming: 8 bases; J trimming: 7 bases; junction bases outside the gene matches: 6. The CDR3 length is 12 residues. The germline V gene encodes CDR1 SGHVS and CDR2 FQNEAQ. CDR3 bases: TGTGCCAGCGGCTCAGGGGGCTTGACCCAGTACTTC. As protein: CASGSGGLTQYF.

The chain carries TRBV21-1 and TRBJ2-1; the table's D call, TRBD2, has no DNA check behind it. TRBV21-1 is classified as a pseudogene. The CDR3 contains 17 residues. The CDR3 nucleotides read TGTGCCAGCAGCATAGGGACGGGAGGGCTCGAATACAATGAGCAGTTCTTC. The encoded protein is CASSIGTGGLEYNEQFF.

CDR3: CAIKPQGTGSSPLHF. DNA for the CDR3: TGTGCCATCAAGCCCCAGGGGACAGGAAGTTCACCCCTCCACTTT. The gene calls are TRBV10-3 and TRBJ1-6; 8 nucleotides align to TRBD1. V was pared by 7 bases and J by 9 bases, with 11 bases of the junction left unmatched. The CDR3 covers 15 residues. Germline V gene sequence: CDR1 ENHRY, CDR2 SYGVKD.

The rearrangement joins TRBV2 to TRBJ1-5; D may be TRBD1 (5 bases). V dropped 6 bases and J dropped 7 bases, with 13 bases sitting between them. The CDR3 is made up of 13 amino acids. Germline CDR1 reads SNHLY; CDR2 reads FYNNEI. CDR3 bases: TGTGCCAGCAGGGGCAGAACAGGACAGCCCCAGCATTTT. Translated: CASRGRTGQPQHF.

The rearrangement links TRBV12-3 or TRBV12-4 to TRBJ1-1; TRBD1 is a possible D gene (6 bases). Trimming shortened V by 6 bases and J by 9 bases, and 17 bases separated the two germline ends. CDR3 size: 13 residues. For the CDR3, the DNA is TGTGCCAGCAGAGGGGCAGGGGAGGGGAAAGCTTTCTTT. Translation gives CASRGAGEGKAFF.

The V call is TRBV5-1, the J call TRBJ2-2, with 7 bases matching TRBD1. The V gene end was trimmed by 1 base and the J gene end by 3 bases; junction bases not matched to a gene: 6. Germline CDR1 is SGHRS and CDR2 is YFSETQ. This CDR3 is 16 amino acids long. CDR3 sequence (DNA): TGCGCCAGCAGCTTGCACAGGGGTGGGGACACCGGGGAGCTGTTTTTT. As protein: CASSLHRGGDTGELFF.

This clone was counted only a few times. The CDR3 DNA follows: TGTGCCAGCAGCTTGAGAGGGACAGGGATCCGCGAGCAGTACTTC. Residues: CASSLRGTGIREQYF. This chain uses TRBV7-9 with TRBJ2-7; 9 nucleotides align to TRBD1. CDR1 is SEHNR, CDR2 FQNEAQ, per germline (reference sequence). The CDR3 runs to 15 residues. J was trimmed by 6 bases and V by 3 bases; bases with no gene match: 9.

The V call is TRBV5-4, the J call TRBJ1-2, with a tentative D call TRBD1 (6 bases). CDR3 length: 15 amino acids. The germline V and J ends were trimmed by 4 bases and 5 bases, with 18 bases remaining between them. CDR1 and CDR2 (germline): SGHNT, YYREEE (reference sequence). CDR3 sequence (DNA): TGTGCCAGCAGCCCGGACAGTCAAGGTTCATATGGCTACACCTTC. This sequence encodes CASSPDSQGSYGYTF.

The chain links TRBV30 to TRBJ1-2; possibly TRBD1 for D (5 bases). This CDR3 is 13 amino acids long. Germline CDR1 reads GTSNPN; CDR2 reads SVGIG (reference sequence). Trimming removed 5 bases from V and 4 bases from J, with 14 bases in between. The chain's CDR3 is CAWAAGVGYGYTF. The CDR3 DNA reads as TGTGCCTGGGCCGCGGGGGTCGGCTATGGCTACACCTTC.

As DNA, the CDR3 is TGTGCCAGCAGCCCGGCTACTAGCGCGACCTACGAGCAGTACTTC. Its translation: CASSPATSATYEQYF. The chain employs TRBV9 and TRBJ2-7, with 7 positions matching TRBD2. CDR1 and CDR2 (germline): SGDLS, YYNGEE. The CDR3 extends over 15 amino acids. With V trimmed by 4 bases and J by 2 bases, 9 bases remained unmatched.

This clone was observed a handful of times. This chain uses TRBV11-3 with TRBJ2-1, with 11 bases lining up with TRBD2. The germline gives CDR1 SGHNT, CDR2 YENEEA. Unmatched junction bases numbered 6, after V lost 2 bases and J lost 0 bases. CDR3 length: 18 amino acids. CDR3 in DNA: TGTGCCAGCAGCTTAAGATTAGCGGGAGGGAGCTCCTACAATGAGCAGTTCTTC. Encoded protein: CASSLRLAGGSSYNEQFF.

CDR3 bases: TGTGCCAGCAGCTATCCGGGACAGGGAGTGGGTACGCAGTATTTT. Amino acid sequence: CASSYPGQGVGTQYF. The chain combines TRBV11-3 with TRBJ2-3; 9 positions match TRBD1. Trimming took 4 bases from V and 8 from J; bases not matched to a gene: 10. Germline V gives CDR1 SGHNT, CDR2 YENEEA. CDR3 length equals 15 residues.

The gene calls are TRBV11-1 and TRBJ2-7, with TRBD1 matching over 7 bases. From germline, CDR1 is SGHAT and CDR2 FQDESV (reference sequence). The CDR3 totals 15 residues. V gave up 5 bases and J gave up 3 bases; unmatched junction bases: 10. The CDR3 DNA reads as TGTGCCAGCAGCCACGGGACAGCCCCCTACTACGAGCAGTACTTC. This sequence encodes CASSHGTAPYYEQYF.

This clone was counted a single time. The chain carries TRBV11-3 and TRBJ2-1; D is ambiguous. The CDR3 spans 16 residues. V was clipped by 1 base and J by 7 bases, with 17 bases between them. CDR1 SGHNT and CDR2 YENEEA come from the germline V gene. The CDR3 DNA is TGTGCCAGCAGCTTAGTCCCGAATATGAGCCCTAATGAGCAGTTCTTC. This sequence encodes CASSLVPNMSPNEQFF.

The genes are TRBV3-1 (or the pseudogene TRBV3-2) and TRBJ2-1; D call uncertain. This CDR3 comprises 13 residues. Trimming cost V 4 bases and J 7 bases, with 11 bases left between them. Germline values: CDR1 LGHDT, CDR2 YNNKEL (reference sequence). CDR3 protein: CASSLRDKNEQFF. The CDR3 coding sequence is TGTGCCAGCAGCCTCCGAGACAAGAATGAGCAGTTCTTC.

The J gene is TRBJ1-5, the V gene TRBV19; 8 bases agree with TRBD1. The CDR3 extends over 19 amino acids. V was pared by 2 bases and J by 0 bases, with 12 bases of the junction left unmatched. The germline gives CDR1 LNHDA, CDR2 SQIVND (reference sequence). CDR3 in amino acids: CASSIRRQGTSYSNQPQHF. The CDR3, as DNA: TGTGCCAGTAGTATAAGGAGACAGGGGACCTCATATAGCAATCAGCCCCAGCATTTT.

The rearrangement uses TRBV5-4 and TRBJ2-1, with no clear D. This CDR3 region has 12 residues. Germline CDR1 SGHNT, CDR2 YYREEE (reference sequence). Trimming pared 0 bases from V and 9 bases from J, leaving 7 bases between. CDR3 amino acids: CASSLDSTEQFF. CDR3 sequence (DNA): TGTGCCAGCAGCTTGGATAGTACTGAGCAGTTCTTC.

V is TRBV5-1 and J is TRBJ2-5; a possible D gene is TRBD1 (6 bases). CDR1 is SGHRS, CDR2 YFSETQ, per germline. There are 16 residues in the CDR3. Trimming shortened V by 4 bases and J by 1 base, and 17 bases separated the two germline ends. The CDR3 sequence: CASSRLEQGAQETQYF. In DNA, the CDR3 is TGCGCCAGCAGCCGCCTCGAACAGGGTGCCCAAGAGACCCAGTACTTC.

V and J are TRBV5-4 and TRBJ2-7; TRBD2 matches 10 bases. Trimming removed 1 base from V and 0 bases from J; junction bases left unmatched: 7. Germline CDR1 reads SGHNT; CDR2 reads YYREEE (reference sequence). The CDR3 has 17 residues. CDR3 residues: CASSLSSGRPDSYEQYF. Written as DNA, the CDR3 is TGTGCCAGCAGCTTGAGTAGCGGGAGGCCGGACTCCTACGAGCAGTACTTC.

The rearrangement joins TRBV5-1 to TRBJ1-5, with 9 bases matching TRBD1. V shed 4 bases and J 7 bases; nucleotides not matched to a gene: 6. CDR1 is SGHRS and CDR2 is YFSETQ in the germline V gene. The CDR3 spans 14 residues. The DNA of the CDR3 is TGCGCCAGCAGCCCCGGGACAGGGAGGCAGCCCCAGCATTTT. This sequence encodes CASSPGTGRQPQHF.